The 6 T cell receptor beta chains given below trace back to one sample, sequenced in a study of OX40 agonist ivuxolimab in advanced cancers. Clones were sequenced by immunoSEQ multiplex PCR, and TCRdb holds only the in-frame ones, with some missing. The sample includes 65,000 to 80,000 clones, approximately 93% seen only once; the top ten take 5.5% to 7%. This sample comprised CD4+ or CD8+ T cells sorted from blood, obtained in a trial of the OX40 agonist ivuxolimab. Receptor source: an adult with an advanced solid tumor such as melanoma, head and neck, liver or kidney cancer.

This rearrangement joins TRBV9 to TRBJ2-3, with 13 positions matching TRBD2. The CDR3 spans 16 residues. The V segment lost 5 bases and the J segment 6 bases; nucleotides outside the gene matches: 9. Per germline, CDR1 SGDLS and CDR2 YYNGEE. The CDR3 loop reads CASRPTSGGASDTQYF. CDR3 DNA: TGTGCCAGCAGGCCCACTAGCGGGGGGGCGTCTGATACGCAGTATTTT.

This clone was observed a handful of times. This chain uses TRBV19 with TRBJ1-5; 10 bases map to TRBD1. This CDR3 spans 15 amino acids. Germline CDR1 LNHDA, CDR2 SQIVND (reference sequence). V lost 5 bases and J lost 5; bases outside the gene matches: 6. The chain's CDR3 is CASSPSGQGHQPQHF. CDR3 in DNA: TGTGCCAGTAGTCCCTCGGGACAGGGGCATCAGCCCCAGCATTTT. Full variable domain (remainder filled in from reference TRBV19 and TRBJ1-5): DGGITQSPKYLFRKEGQNVTLSCEQNLNHDAMYWYRQDPGQGLRLIYYSQIVNDFQKGDIAEGYSVSREKKESFPLTVTSAQKNPTAFYLCASSPSGQGHQPQHFGDGTRLSIL.

V gene TRBV5-6 combines with J gene TRBJ2-7; D ambiguous. The CDR3 contains 13 residues. Trimming took off 3 bases at V and 4 bases at J, with 11 bases between the two ends. CDR1 is SGHDT and CDR2 is YYEEEE in the germline V gene. CDR3 residues: CASSSFAAYEQYF. CDR3 DNA sequence: TGTGCCAGCAGCTCCTTTGCGGCTTACGAGCAGTACTTC.

The chain uses TRBV19 and TRBJ2-2, with D perhaps TRBD1 (5 bases). CDR1 and CDR2 from the germline V gene are LNHDA and SQIVND (reference sequence). V was shortened by 7 bases and J by 6 bases, with 21 bases between the two germline ends. The CDR3 runs to 16 residues. The CDR3 DNA reads TGTGCCAGTACCAACAGACAAGGGGCGTCCCCCGGGGAGCTGTTTTTT. Translated, it gives CASTNRQGASPGELFF.

This chain joins TRBV2 and TRBJ1-1; D not certain. The CDR3 is 13 residues long. V dropped 9 bases and J dropped 6 bases, with 17 bases sitting between them. Per germline, CDR1 SNHLY and CDR2 FYNNEI. The CDR3 sequence is CARSRTPAPEAFF. The DNA of the CDR3 is TGTGCCAGATCCAGGACGCCGGCGCCTGAAGCTTTCTTT.

There are a few counts of this clone. V usage is TRBV5-5 and J usage is TRBJ1-5; TRBD1 agrees at 8 bases. Germline trimming cut 1 base from V and 4 bases from J; bases unmatched to any gene: 10. The germline V gene has CDR1 SGHKS and CDR2 YYEKEE (reference sequence). This CDR3 is built from 17 residues. The CDR3 bases are TGTGCCAGCAGCTTGCACTACCTGGACAGGGCAAATCAGCCCCAGCATTTT. Protein: CASSLHYLDRANQPQHF.